What follows are 10 T cell receptor beta chains derived from one specimen sequenced in a study of metastatic and nonmetastatic thyroid tumors. TCRdb redid the clone calls on the PCR reads using MiXCR. This sample has over 25,000 clones; more than 14% occur once, and the top ten carry 15% to 18%. All patients were untreated before thyroid surgery. The sequenced sample was blood. These receptor sequences come from a male donor with papillary thyroid cancer or a benign thyroid nodule (not recorded which). Some clones in this sample may be carry-over from other donors' samples.

This clone was seen many times. The chain couples TRBV4-1 to TRBJ1-4; 7 bases match TRBD1. V shed 0 bases, J shed 5 bases, and the junction held 3 bases outside the gene matches. The CDR3 consists of 15 residues. In germline, CDR1 is MGHRA, CDR2 YSYEKL. The CDR3 region is CASSQERTGNEKLFF. For the CDR3, the DNA is TGCGCCAGCAGCCAAGAAAGGACAGGAAATGAAAAACTGTTTTTT.

Remarks on this clone: This may be a read error: a much more frequent sequence differs by one nucleotide. The chain combines TRBV18 with TRBJ2-5; TRBD2 is a possible D gene (5 bases). The CDR3 covers 14 residues. The V gene's germline CDR1 is KGHSH and CDR2 LQKENI. The CDR3: CVSSPPSLAETQYF. In nucleotides, the CDR3 is TGTGTCAGCTCACCACCGTCGCTAGCCGAGACCCAGTACTTC. Using reference TRBV18 and TRBJ2-5 for the parts outside the CDR3, the full variable domain is NAGVMQNPRHLVRRRGQEARLRCSPMKGHSHVYWYRQLPEEGLKFMVYLQKENIIDESGMPKERFSAEFPKEGPSILRIQQVVRGDSAAYFCVSSPPSLAETQYFGPGTRLLVL.

This clone was detected many times. The chain combines TRBV2 with TRBJ2-6; 15 bases agree with TRBD2. In germline, CDR1 is SNHLY, CDR2 FYNNEI. The trim removed 3 bases at V and 1 base at J, leaving 1 base unmatched. The CDR3 totals 18 residues. Here the CDR3 reads CASSDGLAGGSGANVLTF. CDR3 DNA: TGTGCCAGCAGTGACGGACTAGCGGGAGGGTCTGGGGCCAACGTCCTGACTTTC.

The table lists this clone with many counts. This chain uses TRBV12-3 or TRBV12-4 with TRBJ1-2, with D possibly being TRBD1 (6 bases). The CDR3 has 16 amino acids. V was trimmed by 6 bases and J by 7 bases, leaving 24 bases between them. Here the CDR3 DNA reads TGTGCCAGCAGCCCACCCTCGACAGGACTTCGACCTGGCTACACCTTC. Amino acid sequence: CASSPPSTGLRPGYTF.

This clone was picked up many times. V gene TRBV7-9 combines with J gene TRBJ2-2; TRBD1 aligns across 8 bases. Trimming took 5 bases from V and 3 from J; bases not matched to a gene: 5. Germline V CDR1 and CDR2: SEHNR, FQNEAQ (reference sequence). The CDR3 covers 15 residues. The CDR3 loop reads CASSPDRAYTGELFF. CDR3 in DNA: TGTGCCAGCAGCCCGGACAGGGCTTACACCGGGGAGCTGTTTTTT.

This clone has ten or more counts. The rearrangement uses TRBV27 and TRBJ1-1, with a tentative D call TRBD1 (5 bases). The ends were cut back, 2 bases at V and 5 bases at J, with 12 bases in the middle. Per germline, CDR1 MNHEY and CDR2 SMNVEV (reference sequence). The CDR3 runs 14 residues. CDR3 region: CASSLDSVGTEAFF. For the CDR3, the DNA is TGTGCCAGCAGTTTAGACAGCGTGGGAACTGAAGCTTTCTTT.

This clone was counted many times. This rearrangement joins TRBV20-1 to TRBJ1-2; 7 bases are a match to TRBD1. With V trimmed by 6 bases and J by 4 bases, 14 bases remained unmatched. This CDR3 has 15 amino acids. The germline CDR1 and CDR2 sequences are DFQATT and SNEGSKA (reference sequence). This chain's CDR3 is CSAGFEGQIIYGYTF. Written as DNA, the CDR3 is TGCAGTGCGGGGTTCGAGGGACAGATAATCTATGGCTACACCTTC.

This clone was seen a few times. Since a much larger clone is just one base distant, this may be a read error. The V and J genes are TRBV6-8 and TRBJ2-5; 8 bases map to TRBD1. The CDR3 is 14 amino acids. Germline V gene data show CDR1 as MNHGY and CDR2 as SAAAGT. CDR3 in amino acids: CASSPTGVGETQYF. CDR3 DNA sequence: TGTGCCAGCAGCCCGACAGGGGTTGGAGAGACACAGTACTTC.

Comments on this clone: This could be a read error, since a much larger clone is one nucleotide away. Other DNA sequences in this sample translate to the same CDR3. The chain uses TRBV4-1 and TRBJ2-3; tentatively, D is TRBD2 (6 bases). The CDR3 loop spans 18 amino acids. Germline V gene data show CDR1 as MGHRA and CDR2 as YSYEKL. With 4 bases removed from V and 4 bases from J, the gap between germline ends came to 24 bases. CDR3 sequence reads: CASSRVGGDPGKSDTQYF. Here the CDR3 DNA reads TGCGCCAGCAGCCGGGTAGGAGGGGACCCCGGTAAGTCAGATACGCAGTATTTT.

V is TRBV30 and J is TRBJ1-6; the match to TRBD1 covers 7 bases. V lost 1 base and J lost 5; bases outside the gene matches: 2. The CDR3 is 14 amino acids. Germline CDR1 GTSNPN, CDR2 SVGIG (reference sequence). CDR3 in amino acids: CAWSGGQDNSPLHF. The DNA for the CDR3 is TGTGCCTGGAGTGGCGGACAGGATAATTCACCCCTCCACTTT.